Following are 31 T cell receptor beta chains from one sample sequenced in a study of cytomegalovirus exposure and HLA in healthy donors. The PCR ran on 60 Vbeta and 13 Jbeta primers. Sequencing was performed with immunoSEQ multiplex PCR; in TCRdb, only in-frame clones are kept and a portion is missing. This sample carries about 120,000 clones, less than 85% of them seen once, and the ten largest clones take about 4%. Material for sequencing was PBMCs. These receptor sequences come from a woman aged 35 to 49 in good health and CMV-seronegative.

This chain joins TRBV28 and TRBJ1-5; weak D call: TRBD1 (5 bases). Trimming stripped 5 bases from V and 2 bases from J, with 16 bases between. CDR3 length: 16 amino acids. CDR1 and CDR2 (germline): MDHEN, SYDVKM. This chain's CDR3 is CASSLVRQGGNQPQHF. The CDR3 nucleotides read TGTGCCAGCAGTCTAGTCAGGCAGGGTGGCAATCAGCCCCAGCATTTT.

In its sample, this clone was seen once. The chain combines TRBV19 with TRBJ1-1; D is possibly TRBD1 (6 bases). CDR1 and CDR2 (germline): LNHDA, SQIVND (reference sequence). V lost 7 bases, J lost 1 base, and 13 bases lay in between. This CDR3 contains 14 residues. In DNA, the CDR3 is TGTGCCAGTACTCCTTACAGGGAGAACACTGAAGCTTTCTTT. It specifies CASTPYRENTEAFF.

The chain uses TRBV19 and TRBJ2-1; tentative D call: TRBD1 (6 bases). The CDR3 is made up of 14 amino acids. The germline CDR1 and CDR2 sequences are LNHDA and SQIVND (reference sequence). Trimming pared 6 bases from V and 0 bases from J, leaving 9 bases between. As DNA, the CDR3 is TGTGCCAGTAGCAAAGGGGGCTCCTACAATGAGCAGTTCTTC. Its protein product is CASSKGGSYNEQFF.

On this clone itself: Germline is not matched at one junction end, which may reflect a read error. This chain uses TRBV7-7 with TRBJ2-2; 13 bases match TRBD2. Germline CDR1 SSHAT, CDR2 FNYEAQ (reference sequence). The CDR3 loop spans 18 amino acids. In DNA, the CDR3 is TGTGCTAGCAGCTTAGGCACTAGCGGGAGGGCGGACACCGGGGAGCTGTTTTTT. Translation: CASSLGTSGRADTGELFF.

J is TRBJ2-1 and V is TRBV12-5; 7 bases map to TRBD2. CDR1 is LGHNT and CDR2 is FRNRAP in the germline V gene. This CDR3 is built from 13 residues. Unmatched junction bases numbered 6, after V lost 3 bases and J lost 10 bases. The CDR3 DNA sequence: TGTGCTAGTGGTTTCAGACTAGCAGGGGAGCAGTTCTTC. It translates to CASGFRLAGEQFF.

The rearrangement uses TRBV10-3 and TRBJ2-3, with 8 positions matching TRBD2. The CDR3 has 16 amino acids. Germline assignment: CDR1 ENHRY and CDR2 SYGVKD. The J segment lost 9 bases and the V segment lost 11 bases, leaving 22 bases of the junction unmatched. In DNA, the CDR3 is TGTGCCGGCTCCCCGGGGGGGGCAGGCGACACTCAAACGCAGTATTTT. It yields the protein CAGSPGGAGDTQTQYF.

This chain joins TRBV30 and TRBJ1-2; D is possibly TRBD1 (5 bases). The germline CDR1 and CDR2 sequences are GTSNPN and SVGIG (reference sequence). V was pared by 0 bases and J by 10 bases, with 12 bases between. The CDR3 consists of 12 residues. The CDR3 coding sequence is TGTGCCTGGAGTGTACCAGGACAAACCTACACCTTC. Protein: CAWSVPGQTYTF.

This clone was observed a handful of times. This rearrangement joins TRBV15 to TRBJ1-4, with 9 bases aligning to TRBD1. The V gene end was trimmed by 10 bases and the J gene end by 7 bases; junction bases not matched to a gene: 13. The germline CDR1 and CDR2 sequences are LNHNV and YYDKDF (reference sequence). The CDR3 extends over 15 amino acids. The CDR3 here is CAIYPPGQGCEKLFF. CDR3 DNA: TGTGCCATTTATCCCCCGGGACAGGGTTGTGAAAAACTGTTTTTT.

The chain uses TRBV4-3 and TRBJ2-7; 7 positions match TRBD1. Trimming cost V 4 bases and J 2 bases; bases outside gene matches: 14. The CDR3 spans 17 residues. Germline V lookup: CDR1 LGHNA, CDR2 YSLEER. This CDR3 is CASSPRTGYKLPYEQYF. CDR3 coding DNA: TGCGCCAGCAGCCCGCGGACAGGTTATAAACTTCCCTACGAGCAGTACTTC.

V usage is TRBV19 and J usage is TRBJ1-3; the D is unclear. The germline V gene encodes CDR1 LNHDA and CDR2 SQIVND (reference sequence). CDR3 length: 15 amino acids. Between the trimmed V and J ends, which lost 9 bases and 0 bases, there was a span of 15 bases. CDR3 residues: CASSGWVSSGNTIYF. CDR3 nucleotide sequence: TGTGCCAGCTCGGGATGGGTCTCCTCTGGAAACACCATATATTTT.

The chain recombines TRBV29-1 with TRBJ2-7; 7 positions agree with TRBD2. The junction had 2 bases not matched to a gene; V was cut back by 0 bases and J by 0 bases. The CDR3 is 14 residues long. The germline gives CDR1 SQVTM, CDR2 ANQGSEA. The CDR3 nucleotides are TGCAGCGTTGAAGACGGGACTAACTCCTACGAGCAGTACTTC. It codes for CSVEDGTNSYEQYF.

This chain joins TRBV6-5 and TRBJ1-5; no clear D. V was cut by 0 bases and J by 5 bases, with 5 bases left in between. The CDR3 length is 13 residues. Germline assignment: CDR1 MNHEY and CDR2 SVGAGI. CDR3 in amino acids: CASSYSFYQPQHF. The CDR3 DNA is TGTGCCAGCAGTTACTCGTTCTATCAGCCCCAGCATTTT.

This chain joins TRBV28 and TRBJ1-2, with D uncertain. This CDR3 contains 14 residues. Germline-derived CDR1 and CDR2 are MDHEN and SYDVKM. With 1 base removed from V and 7 bases from J, the gap between germline ends came to 13 bases. CDR3 residues: CASSLYGSLLGYTF. The CDR3 coding sequence is TGTGCCAGCAGTTTATACGGTTCTCTCCTTGGCTACACCTTC.

This clone was observed a handful of times. This sequence joins TRBV7-6 and TRBJ1-2; 8 positions agree with TRBD1. The ends lost 5 bases at V and 5 bases at J; junction bases unmatched: 10. The CDR3 consists of 15 residues. Looked up from germline, CDR1 is SGHVS and CDR2 is FNYEAQ. This CDR3 reads CASSPQGATGYGYTF. In DNA form, the CDR3 reads TGTGCCAGCAGCCCTCAGGGGGCGACGGGGTATGGCTACACCTTC.

The V and J genes are TRBV10-1 and TRBJ1-6, with unresolved D. Trimming cost V 7 bases and J 1 base, with 8 bases left between them. The CDR3 loop spans 14 amino acids. Germline CDR1 WNHNN, CDR2 SYGVQD (reference sequence). CDR3 in DNA: TGCGCCAGCATCCGGTGTTCCTATAATTCACCCCTCCACTTT. Translated: CASIRCSYNSPLHF.

The chain links TRBV4-3 to TRBJ2-3, with 7 bases matching TRBD2. This CDR3 comprises 18 residues. Germline V gives CDR1 LGHNA, CDR2 YSLEER. V dropped 2 bases and J dropped 2; count of bases not matched to a gene: 13. The CDR3 nucleotides are TGCGCCAGCAGCCAACGAAGCGGGGAAGGCCACTACACAGATACGCAGTATTTT. It encodes CASSQRSGEGHYTDTQYF.

This chain uses TRBV4-2 with TRBJ2-5, with TRBD1 matching 7 bases. Germline V gives CDR1 LGHNA, CDR2 YNFKEQ. V was clipped by 0 bases and J by 5 bases; unmatched bases: 9. The CDR3 contains 16 residues. CDR3 sequence: CASSQDLKGAGETQYF. The CDR3 coding sequence is TGTGCCAGCAGCCAAGATCTTAAGGGGGCAGGGGAGACCCAGTACTTC.

The V gene is TRBV12-5, the J gene TRBJ2-2; TRBD2 agrees at 8 bases. The CDR3 is 13 amino acids. J lost 6 bases, V lost 6 bases, and 3 bases had no gene match. Germline CDR1 LGHNT, CDR2 FRNRAP. CDR3 amino acids: CASGSGGAGELFF. The CDR3 nucleotides read TGTGCTAGTGGCTCCGGGGGGGCCGGGGAGCTGTTTTTT.

This chain joins TRBV4-3 and TRBJ1-5, with unresolved D. Looked up from germline, CDR1 is LGHNA and CDR2 is YSLEER. V lost 0 bases and J lost 6, with 9 bases in between. The CDR3 is made up of 14 amino acids. The chain's CDR3 is CASSQEVEVQPQHF. In nucleotides, the CDR3 is TGCGCCAGCAGCCAAGAAGTTGAGGTTCAGCCCCAGCATTTT.

The chain is built from TRBV28 and TRBJ2-1; 10 bases agree with TRBD2. CDR1 and CDR2 from the germline V gene are MDHEN and SYDVKM. The CDR3 spans 16 residues. J lost 9 bases, V lost 4 bases, and 12 bases had no gene match. The CDR3 DNA is TGTGCCAGCAGTTCTAGCGGGAGAGGATTGTCATTTGAGCAGTTCTTC. Residues: CASSSSGRGLSFEQFF.

This chain connects TRBV7-2 to TRBJ1-2; D ambiguous. Between the trimmed V and J ends, which lost 3 bases and 3 bases, there was a span of 14 bases. The CDR3 runs to 15 residues. The germline gives CDR1 SGHTA, CDR2 FQGNSA. The CDR3 region is CASSLSVNRDYGYTF. The CDR3 coding sequence is TGTGCCAGCAGCTTGTCTGTGAACAGAGACTATGGCTACACCTTC. The full variable domain, completed using reference TRBV7-2 and TRBJ1-2, is GAGVSQSPSNKVTEKGKDVELRCDPISGHTALYWYRQSLGQGLEFLIYFQGNSAPDKSGLPSDRFSAERTGGSVSTLTIQRTQQEDSAVYLCASSLSVNRDYGYTFGSGTRLTVV.

This chain uses TRBV30 with TRBJ2-1; TRBD1 might be the D (5 bases). V lost 8 bases and J lost 0, with 11 bases in between. From germline, CDR1 is GTSNPN and CDR2 SVGIG (reference sequence). The CDR3 is 13 residues long. For the CDR3, the DNA is TGTGCCGGAAACACAGGCTCCTACAATGAGCAGTTCTTC. This encodes CAGNTGSYNEQFF.

This chain joins TRBV4-2 and TRBJ2-7; 7 bases are shared with TRBD2. Looked up from germline, CDR1 is LGHNA and CDR2 is YNFKEQ. The J segment lost 3 bases and the V segment lost 0 bases, leaving 8 bases of the junction unmatched. The CDR3 length is 16 residues. The CDR3 nucleotides read TGTGCCAGCAGCCAAGAATCGGGAGGTGGGCTCTACGAGCAGTACTTC. This encodes CASSQESGGGLYEQYF.

Written as DNA, the CDR3 is TGTGCCAGCAGCTCGCGACCTACAGGGGCAACTGAGCAGTTCTTC. This translates into CASSSRPTGATEQFF. This rearrangement joins TRBV7-7 to TRBJ2-1; 7 nucleotides line up with TRBD1. The CDR3 is made up of 15 amino acids. The ends lost 4 bases at V and 9 bases at J; junction bases unmatched: 12. Germline values: CDR1 SSHAT, CDR2 FNYEAQ (reference sequence).

This clone was seen a single time. One junction end does not reproduce the germline sequence, and a read error may be involved. The chain combines TRBV7-6 with TRBJ2-1, with 8 bases fitting TRBD2. This CDR3 contains 16 residues. Germline V CDR1 and CDR2: SGHVS, FNYEAQ. DNA of the CDR3: TGTGCCAGCAGCCTAGCGGGCCAGAGCTCCTACAATGAGCAGTTCTTC. Translation gives CASSLAGQSSYNEQFF.

The rearrangement links TRBV27 to TRBJ1-1, with 7 bases identical to TRBD1. Germline V gene data show CDR1 as MNHEY and CDR2 as SMNVEV (reference sequence). This CDR3 contains 14 residues. Trimming cost V 7 bases and J 1 base; bases outside gene matches: 6. CDR3 amino acids: CASNRQGPNTEAFF. CDR3 in DNA: TGTGCCAGCAACCGACAGGGACCGAACACTGAAGCTTTCTTT.

The rearrangement links TRBV7-3 to TRBJ2-7, with TRBD1 identical over 10 bases. The CDR3 is made up of 13 amino acids. Per the germline V gene, CDR1 is SGHTA and CDR2 is FQGTGA. Unmatched junction bases numbered 3, after V lost 4 bases and J lost 6 bases. DNA for the CDR3: TGTGCCAGCAGCTATGACAGGGGGCTCGAGCAGTACTTC. This codes for CASSYDRGLEQYF.

V gene TRBV29-1 combines with J gene TRBJ2-7; 7 nucleotides match TRBD1. The CDR3 runs to 13 residues. From germline, CDR1 is SQVTM and CDR2 ANQGSEA. V dropped 0 bases and J dropped 2; count of bases not matched to a gene: 1. In nucleotides, the CDR3 is TGCAGCGTTGAAGACGGGACAGCCTACGAGCAGTACTTC. Residues: CSVEDGTAYEQYF.

This chain links TRBV7-2 with TRBJ2-7; 7 nucleotides agree with TRBD1. Looked up from germline, CDR1 is SGHTA and CDR2 is FQGNSA. The CDR3 sequence is 14 residues long. The J segment lost 1 base and the V segment lost 5 bases, leaving 5 bases of the junction unmatched. The CDR3 DNA reads TGTGCCAGCAGCCAACAGACAGGGTCCTACGAGCAGTACTTC. It yields the protein CASSQQTGSYEQYF.

The chain carries TRBV7-2 and TRBJ2-7; 9 bases match TRBD2. The CDR3 loop spans 15 amino acids. J lost 4 bases, V lost 5 bases, and 9 bases had no gene match. CDR1 and CDR2 (germline): SGHTA, FQGNSA. The CDR3 loop reads CASSPSGTSRYEQYF. As DNA, the CDR3 is TGTGCCAGCAGCCCCTCCGGGACTAGCAGATACGAGCAGTACTTC.

This clone has a single count. The chain is built from TRBV11-2 and TRBJ2-1; 14 nucleotides match TRBD2. Trimming at V came to 4 bases and at J to 12 bases, leaving 11 bases not matched to a gene. The CDR3 spans 16 residues. Germline CDR1 SGHAT, CDR2 FQNNGV. CDR3 in DNA: TGTGCCAGCAGCTACGGACTAGCGGGGGGTAAGGGGGGGCAGTTCTTC. Protein: CASSYGLAGGKGGQFF.